Presented here are 29 T cell receptor beta chains from one specimen sequenced in a study of T cells after yellow fever vaccination (dated by TCRdb to about 2019). The library came from 5' RACE. Sequencing used an Illumina NovaSeq 6000. TCRdb itself trimmed the public reads at Q25 with fastp, ran MiXCR and retained productive beta chains. Merged by CDR3 protein, the rows form single entries marked with the most common genes and DNA. The sample table shows about 210,000 distinct CDR3 sequences, and 3% to 3.5% are seen once. Jointly, the top ten make up approximately 3% of the sample. In the paper's terms, the treatment or condition label means: live attenuated yellow fever vaccine strain. The sample was CD4+ T cells sorted from PBMCs, taken 10 days after the yellow fever booster vaccination. The receptors here all came from a young man who received the YFV17D yellow fever vaccine.

This clonotype was detected only a few times. The chain is built from TRBV4-2 and TRBJ2-1; TRBD2 aligns across 8 bases. This CDR3 is built from 15 residues. Germline V gives CDR1 LGHNA, CDR2 YNFKEQ. With V trimmed by 1 base and J by 8 bases, 7 bases remained unmatched. The CDR3 here is CASSQGTSPSYEQFF. The CDR3 DNA reads TGTGCCAGCAGCCAAGGGACTAGCCCCTCTTATGAGCAGTTCTTC.

This clonotype has just a few counts. CDR3 protein: CASRLNGQRSYGYTF. CDR3 in DNA: TGTGCCAGCAGGTTGAACGGACAGCGGAGCTATGGCTACACCTTC. J is TRBJ1-2 and V is TRBV12-3 or TRBV12-4; D perhaps matches TRBD1 (6 bases). V lost 6 bases to trimming and J lost 4 bases, with 18 bases between them. The CDR3 spans 15 residues.

The V gene is TRBV9, the J gene TRBJ1-1; TRBD1 matches 7 bases. There are 16 residues in the CDR3. Per germline, CDR1 SGDLS and CDR2 YYNGEE. J gave up 5 bases and V 4 bases, and 14 bases lay outside the gene matches. The CDR3 DNA reads TGTGCCAGCAGCCCCCATCCCGACAGGGTTGGGACTGAAGCTTTCTTT. Amino acid sequence: CASSPHPDRVGTEAFF.

This clonotype has at least ten counts. This chain links TRBV12-3 or TRBV12-4 with TRBJ1-2; 7 positions agree with TRBD1. This CDR3 is built from 16 residues. V trimming: 5 bases; J trimming: 4 bases; junction bases outside the gene matches: 13. The DNA for the CDR3 is TGTGCCAGCAGTGGGGGAACAGGGGACTTAGGCTATGGCTACACCTTC. It specifies CASSGGTGDLGYGYTF.

This clonotype was seen ten or more times. This chain uses TRBV4-2 with TRBJ2-3; weak D call: TRBD1 (6 bases). The V end lost 3 bases, the J end lost 2 bases, and 18 bases lay between the germline ends. The CDR3 contains 17 residues. CDR1 and CDR2 (germline): LGHNA, YNFKEQ. CDR3 amino acids: CASSQTGQARSTDTQYF. CDR3 bases: TGTGCCAGCAGCCAGACGGGACAAGCTCGTTCCACAGATACGCAGTATTTT.

The chain employs TRBV15 and TRBJ1-5, with D unresolved. Trimming stripped 1 base from V and 2 bases from J, with 12 bases between. Germline CDR1 and CDR2: LNHNV and YYDKDF (reference sequence). The CDR3 covers 16 residues. The CDR3 DNA sequence: TGTGCCACCAGCAGAGGAGGGAGTCGGGGCAATCAGCCCCAGCATTTT. Protein sequence: CATSRGGSRGNQPQHF.

This clonotype showed up many times. The rearrangement uses TRBV12-3 or TRBV12-4 and TRBJ2-2; TRBD2 matches at 9 bases. There are 16 residues in the CDR3. With V trimmed by 5 bases and J by 4 bases, 8 bases remained unmatched. The CDR3 coding sequence is TGTGCCAGCAGTCAGTCTAGCGGGGTGTTCACCGGGGAGCTGTTTTTT. Amino acids: CASSQSSGVFTGELFF.

This clonotype appeared many times. The chain uses TRBV5-1 and TRBJ2-5, with 13 nucleotides matching TRBD2. The CDR3 sequence is 16 residues long. Germline CDR1 reads SGHRS; CDR2 reads YFSETQ. The trim removed 1 base at V and 5 bases at J, leaving 5 bases unmatched. CDR3 DNA sequence: TGCGCCAGCAGCTTGCTACTAGCGGGGGGGCCGGAGACCCAGTACTTC. Its protein is CASSLLLAGGPETQYF.

This clonotype was counted at least ten times. The chain links TRBV3-1 to TRBJ2-5; D gene uncertain. Germline lookup yields CDR1 LGHDT and CDR2 YNNKEL (reference sequence). The V and J ends lost 0 bases and 7 bases respectively, with 3 bases between them. The CDR3 length is 11 residues. The CDR3 DNA sequence: TGTGCCAGCAGCCAAGAGGTGACCCAGTACTTC. Translated, it gives CASSQEVTQYF.

This clonotype was observed a few times. The chain joins TRBV12-3 or TRBV12-4 to TRBJ1-6, with D unclear. With 5 bases removed from V and 8 bases from J, the gap between germline ends came to 16 bases. The CDR3 has 15 residues. CDR3 in DNA: TGTGCCAGCAGTCTCAGCGCGCTCGATTATTCACCCCTCCACTTT. Translation: CASSLSALDYSPLHF.

In its sample, this clonotype was seen many times. The chain joins TRBV27 to TRBJ2-1; D possibly corresponds to TRBD2 (7 bases). CDR1 MNHEY and CDR2 SMNVEV come from the germline V gene (reference sequence). This CDR3 comprises 17 residues. V shed 5 bases and J shed 3 bases, with 20 bases lying between them. The CDR3 spells CASSQSLGGAVYNEQFF. In nucleotides, the CDR3 is TGTGCCAGCAGTCAATCTTTGGGGGGGGCCGTCTACAATGAGCAGTTCTTC.

The V call is TRBV5-4, the J call TRBJ2-2; D gene uncertain. This CDR3 spans 13 amino acids. Trimming removed 4 bases at V and 8 bases at J, with 12 bases between. Germline values: CDR1 SGHNT, CDR2 YYREEE (reference sequence). CDR3 coding DNA: TGTGCCAGCAGCGCGCCCCGGCGGGGGGAGCTGTTTTTT. Protein product: CASSAPRRGELFF.

The table lists this clonotype with many counts. V gene TRBV2 combines with J gene TRBJ2-7, with D perhaps matching TRBD1 (6 bases). There are 13 residues in the CDR3. Germline V gene lookup returns CDR1 SNHLY and CDR2 FYNNEI. V shed 4 bases and J shed 4 bases, with 11 bases lying between them. The CDR3 loop reads CASSALQGYEQYV. The CDR3, as DNA: TGTGCCAGCAGTGCTTTACAGGGATACGAGCAGTACGTC.

The rearrangement uses TRBV5-6 and TRBJ1-1; D possibly corresponds to TRBD1 (5 bases). The length of the CDR3 is 14 residues. CDR1 and CDR2 from the germline V gene are SGHDT and YYEEEE. The V end lost 4 bases, the J end lost 2 bases, and 12 bases lay between the germline ends. The CDR3 nucleotides are TGTGCCAGCAGCGATCCGGGGGTTAACACTGAAGCTTTCTTT. It specifies CASSDPGVNTEAFF.

This clonotype was recorded many times. The rearrangement uses TRBV29-1 and TRBJ1-2; no clear D. Germline assignment: CDR1 SQVTM and CDR2 ANQGSEA. Trimming removed 4 bases at V and 4 bases at J, with 13 bases between. This CDR3 region has 13 residues. CDR3 region: CSVVYPGLYGYTF. In DNA, the CDR3 is TGCAGCGTTGTTTATCCAGGCCTCTATGGCTACACCTTC.

This clonotype was detected a few times. CDR3: CSAGHRTDTQYF. In DNA form, the CDR3 reads TGCAGTGCCGGACACCGCACAGATACGCAGTATTTT. This chain links TRBV20-1 with TRBJ2-3; weak D call: TRBD1 (5 bases). CDR1 and CDR2 (germline): DFQATT, SNEGSKA (reference sequence). CDR3 length equals 12 residues. V gave up 6 bases and J gave up 1 base, with 8 bases separating them.

The rearrangement joins TRBV6-1 to TRBJ2-7, with TRBD1 identical over 7 bases. This CDR3 region has 14 residues. CDR1 and CDR2 (germline): MNHNS, SASEGT. J lost 1 base, V lost 6 bases, and 6 bases had no gene match. The CDR3 DNA reads TGTGCCAGCAGCTCCAACAGGGGTTCCTACGAGCAGTACTTC. It specifies CASSSNRGSYEQYF.

Many counts were recorded for this clonotype. Mismatch with germline at one junction end may stem from a read error. CDR3 DNA: TGTGCCAGCAGGGAAGGGACTAGCGGGACACGTTCGCCAGAGACCCAGTACTTC. Translated: CASREGTSGTRSPETQYF. V gene TRBV2 combines with J gene TRBJ2-5; 13 bases agree with TRBD2. This CDR3 region has 18 residues. The germline CDR1 and CDR2 sequences are SNHLY and FYNNEI.

This clonotype was recorded at least ten times. V is TRBV4-2 and J is TRBJ2-1; no clear D gene. There are 16 residues in the CDR3. In germline, CDR1 is LGHNA, CDR2 YNFKEQ. V lost 2 bases to trimming and J lost 6 bases, with 17 bases between them. Written as DNA, the CDR3 is TGTGCCAGCAGCCAAACCCCTCCGGGTTACATCAATGAGCAGTTCTTC. Amino acids: CASSQTPPGYINEQFF.

V gene TRBV25-1 combines with J gene TRBJ2-2; D uncertain. V was clipped by 3 bases and J by 6 bases, with 11 bases between them. The CDR3 length is 14 residues. Germline assignment: CDR1 MGHDK and CDR2 SYGVNS. This chain's CDR3 is CASSEWAHPGELFF. The CDR3 DNA follows: TGTGCCAGCAGTGAGTGGGCTCATCCCGGGGAGCTGTTTTTT.

Ten or more counts support this clonotype. V gene TRBV5-6 combines with J gene TRBJ2-3; 7 nucleotides match TRBD1. Germline CDR1 reads SGHDT; CDR2 reads YYEEEE. V shed 2 bases and J 0 bases; nucleotides not matched to a gene: 6. This CDR3 has 16 amino acids. The CDR3 coding sequence is TGTGCCAGCAGCTTAACCAGGGGGTATAGCACAGATACGCAGTATTTT. It encodes CASSLTRGYSTDTQYF.

Many counts were recorded for this clonotype. V usage is TRBV30 and J usage is TRBJ2-3, with D unclear. V was shortened by 0 bases and J by 2 bases, with 12 bases between the two germline ends. CDR1 GTSNPN and CDR2 SVGIG come from the germline V gene (reference sequence). The CDR3 totals 15 residues. The CDR3 region is CAWSVAIAYTDTQYF. DNA for the CDR3: TGTGCCTGGAGTGTAGCAATAGCATACACAGATACGCAGTATTTT.

This chain connects TRBV6-6 to TRBJ1-5; D possibly corresponds to TRBD1 (6 bases). The CDR3 runs 16 residues. Germline V lookup: CDR1 MNHNY, CDR2 SVGAGI (reference sequence). Trimming cost V 2 bases and J 3 bases, with 14 bases left between them. Here the CDR3 reads CASSYSIGGINQPQHF. CDR3 nucleotides: TGTGCCAGCAGTTACAGTATAGGGGGAATCAATCAGCCCCAGCATTTT.

There are many counts of this clonotype. The V and J genes are TRBV4-2 and TRBJ1-3; 7 bases are shared with TRBD1. The CDR3 extends over 15 amino acids. Germline lookup yields CDR1 LGHNA and CDR2 YNFKEQ. V dropped 4 bases and J dropped 4; count of bases not matched to a gene: 7. The CDR3 is CASSPTGVEGNTIYF. The CDR3 DNA reads TGTGCCAGCAGCCCCACAGGGGTGGAAGGAAACACCATATATTTT.

The sample holds many counts of this clonotype. This chain uses TRBV5-1 with TRBJ1-2; TRBD1 might be the D (6 bases). In germline, CDR1 is SGHRS, CDR2 YFSETQ. The CDR3 loop spans 14 amino acids. The V end lost 7 bases, the J end lost 7 bases, and 20 bases lay between the germline ends. The CDR3 protein is CASSPRDNVGGYTF. In DNA, the CDR3 is TGCGCCAGCTCCCCCCGGGACAATGTCGGTGGCTACACCTTC.

The chain carries TRBV28 and TRBJ2-5; D may match TRBD1 or TRBD2 (5 bases each). The CDR3 runs to 11 residues. Germline CDR1 reads MDHEN; CDR2 reads SYDVKM. V lost 6 bases and J lost 13, with 15 bases in between. In DNA, the CDR3 is TGTGCCAGCAGACAACCCGGGACGACGTACTTC. Amino acids: CASRQPGTTYF.

In this sample, this clonotype turned up many times. V is TRBV20-1 and J is TRBJ2-3; 12 bases align to TRBD2. Germline trimming cut 5 bases from V and 7 bases from J; bases unmatched to any gene: 7. Germline V gene sequence: CDR1 DFQATT, CDR2 SNEGSKA (reference sequence). The CDR3 is made up of 14 amino acids. As DNA, the CDR3 is TGCAGTGCTGGATCTAGCGGGGGGGCAAATACGCAGTATTTT. It encodes CSAGSSGGANTQYF.

This clonotype has ten or more counts. This chain joins TRBV27 and TRBJ2-1, with unresolved D. The V end was cut by 6 bases, the J end by 9 bases, with 9 bases between. Germline-derived CDR1 and CDR2 are MNHEY and SMNVEV (reference sequence). This CDR3 contains 11 residues. The DNA for the CDR3 is TGTGCCAGCAGCTGGAACTTTGAGCAGTTCTTC. It translates to CASSWNFEQFF.

The genes are TRBV7-8 and TRBJ2-7; weak D call: TRBD1 (6 bases). The length of the CDR3 is 14 residues. V lost 5 bases to trimming and J lost 3 bases, with 14 bases between them. Germline V gene data show CDR1 as SGHVS and CDR2 as FQNEAQ. The CDR3 DNA sequence: TGTGCCAGCAGCACCCACAGGGTGGGCTACGAGCAGTACGTC. It translates to CASSTHRVGYEQYV.